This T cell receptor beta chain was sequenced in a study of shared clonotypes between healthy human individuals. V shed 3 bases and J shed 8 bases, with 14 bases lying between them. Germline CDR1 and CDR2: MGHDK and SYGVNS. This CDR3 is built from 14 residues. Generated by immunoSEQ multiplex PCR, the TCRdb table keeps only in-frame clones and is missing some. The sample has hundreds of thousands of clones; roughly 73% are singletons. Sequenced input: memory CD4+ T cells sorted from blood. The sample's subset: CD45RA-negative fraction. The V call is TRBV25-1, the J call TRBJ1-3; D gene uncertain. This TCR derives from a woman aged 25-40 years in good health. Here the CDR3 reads CASSDSRRPDTIYF. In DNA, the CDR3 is TGTGCCAGCAGTGACAGTAGGCGTCCGGACACCATATATTTT.